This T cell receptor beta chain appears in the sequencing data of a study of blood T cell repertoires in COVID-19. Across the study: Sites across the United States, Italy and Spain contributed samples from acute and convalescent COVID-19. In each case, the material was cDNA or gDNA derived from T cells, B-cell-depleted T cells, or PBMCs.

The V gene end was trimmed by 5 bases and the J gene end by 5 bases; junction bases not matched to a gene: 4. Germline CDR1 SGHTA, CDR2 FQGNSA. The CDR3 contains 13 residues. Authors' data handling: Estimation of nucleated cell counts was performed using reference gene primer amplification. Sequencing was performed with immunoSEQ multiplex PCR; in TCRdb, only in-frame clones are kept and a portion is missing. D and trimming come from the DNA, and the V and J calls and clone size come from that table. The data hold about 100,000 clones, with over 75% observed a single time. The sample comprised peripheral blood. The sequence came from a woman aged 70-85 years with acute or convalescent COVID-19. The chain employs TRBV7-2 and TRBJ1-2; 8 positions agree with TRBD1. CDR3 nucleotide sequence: TGTGCCAGCAGCCGGACAGGGCGATATGGCTACACCTTC. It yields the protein CASSRTGRYGYTF.